A selection of T cell receptor beta chains follows, all from one sample in a study of beta chain features in type 1 diabetes. Sequencing was performed with immunoSEQ multiplex PCR; in TCRdb, only in-frame clones are kept and a portion is missing. The data show some 410,000 clones, about 15% seen once. The source material was naive CD4+ T cells from blood. The receptors were sampled from a man aged 25 to 40 in good health. Both conserved end residues are part of each CDR3.

15 TRBJ2-1 TRBV5-1 CASSLEGREYNEQFF
12 TRBJ2-5 TRBV12-5 CASGLSGETQYF
15 TRBJ2-1 TRBV7-2 CASRPRVPSYNEQFF
13 TRBJ2-7 TRBV5-6 CASSLAFPYEQYF
13 TRBJ2-1 TRBV7-2 CASSLFGVNEQFF
16 TRBJ2-3 TRBV10-3 CAISEGSGPSTDTQYF
12 TRBJ1-2 TRBV2 CATKKDRGGYTF
17 TRBJ1-2 TRBV15 CATSRARPTGGMDGYTF
14 TRBJ2-1 TRBV25-1 CASREDRVRHEQFF
14 TRBJ2-5 TRBV7-2 CASSLRADPGTQYF
16 TRBJ2-5 TRBV9 CASSVESTWYQETQYF
12 TRBJ1-6 TRBV6-5 CASNSPQSPLHF
13 TRBJ2-1 TRBV15 CATSRGQFNEQFF
14 TRBJ2-3 TRBV14 CASSIAYWADTQYF
13 TRBJ2-1 TRBV12-5 CASGTTGHNEQFF
14 TRBJ2-3 TRBV10-1 CATSTGTSTDTQYF
15 TRBJ2-5 TRBV7-6 CASSPTGTLGETQYF
12 TRBJ2-5 TRBV6-1 CASYDSEETQYF
14 TRBJ2-1 TRBV5-1 CASSGLVNGGEQFF
16 TRBJ2-3 TRBV5-1 CASSPTGTERRDTQYF
16 TRBJ2-6 TRBV14 CASRGQGTSGANVLTF
11 TRBJ2-5 TRBV28 CAASNQETQYF
12 TRBJ2-5 TRBV29-1 CSVSGDQETQYF
14 TRBJ1-1 TRBV7-3 CASSLGTENTEAFF
15 TRBJ1-6 TRBV7-6 CASSDTGGSNSPLHF
11 TRBJ1-1 TRBV13 CASSRGTEAFF
15 TRBJ1-2 TRBV9 CASSVEESTIYGYTF
13 TRBJ1-1 TRBV27 CASANSRLTEAFF
13 TRBJ2-7 TRBV4-1 CASSQKYRDEQYF
13 TRBJ2-3 TRBV19 CASSQATADTQYF
15 TRBJ2-1 TRBV19 CASSHTSGRNNEQFF
14 TRBJ2-3 TRBV5-1 CASLPNGGTDTQYF
16 TRBJ1-1 TRBV15 CATSRAPPGSWTEAFF
13 TRBJ1-2 TRBV9 CASSGSGVVGYTF
14 TRBJ1-1 TRBV30 CAWSVDSMNTEAFF
15 TRBJ2-1 TRBV7-2 CASSLGTGGNYEQFF
14 TRBJ2-7 TRBV4-3 CASSQDLGSYEQYF
13 TRBJ1-4 TRBV10-3 CAIKGAANEKLFF
14 TRBJ2-7 TRBV5-1 CASSLPRDPYEQYF
14 TRBJ2-7 TRBV5-1 CASSLASTGYEQYF